The source of this TCR beta chain is a study of T-cell memory formation after mild COVID-19. Each CDR3 protein is one row after TCRdb ran MiXCR on the 5' RACE reads. The sample shows roughly 350,000 distinct CDR3 sequences, roughly 13% of them seen only once. The CDR3 sequence is 13 residues long. Trimming cost V 0 bases and J 7 bases, with 5 bases left between them. The germline gives CDR1 SGHRS, CDR2 YFSETQ. Study-level points and caveats: Still unconfirmed is whether the second-wave clones peaking on day 37 recognized SARS-CoV-2.

About this clonotype itself: Its antigen is currently unknown.

Source material: PBMCs or a T cell subset sorted from them (not recorded which). The receptor's source is a young man who had mild COVID-19 (a few samples of this study predate the infection). Cell type and time point are not known. The chain has TRBV5-1 and TRBJ1-6, with D unclear. This CDR3 is CASSLEVNSPLHF. The CDR3, as DNA: TGCGCCAGCAGCTTGGAGGTCAATTCACCCCTCCACTTT.